This T cell receptor (beta chain) appears in the sequencing data of a study of T cell repertoires in cytomegalovirus infection. This clonotype was detected only a few times. Germline assignment: CDR1 SGHVS and CDR2 FQNEAQ. V was cut by 5 bases and J by 16 bases, with 20 bases left in between. The CDR3 extends over 13 amino acids. Each CDR3 protein is one row after TCRdb ran MiXCR on the reads. The repertoire consists of about 190,000 distinct CDR3 sequences, with 28% occurring once and the leading ten covering about 31%. Sequencing was carried out using PBMCs. This TCR was sampled from a human donor in good health (CMV status not recorded). Some clones in this sample may be carry-over from other donors' samples. V and J are TRBV7-8 and TRBJ2-2; possible D gene TRBD1, 5 bases. Here the CDR3 DNA reads TGTGCCAGCAGCCCTCCGATCCGCAGGGCGGAGTTTTTT. The encoded protein is CASSPPIRRAEFF.